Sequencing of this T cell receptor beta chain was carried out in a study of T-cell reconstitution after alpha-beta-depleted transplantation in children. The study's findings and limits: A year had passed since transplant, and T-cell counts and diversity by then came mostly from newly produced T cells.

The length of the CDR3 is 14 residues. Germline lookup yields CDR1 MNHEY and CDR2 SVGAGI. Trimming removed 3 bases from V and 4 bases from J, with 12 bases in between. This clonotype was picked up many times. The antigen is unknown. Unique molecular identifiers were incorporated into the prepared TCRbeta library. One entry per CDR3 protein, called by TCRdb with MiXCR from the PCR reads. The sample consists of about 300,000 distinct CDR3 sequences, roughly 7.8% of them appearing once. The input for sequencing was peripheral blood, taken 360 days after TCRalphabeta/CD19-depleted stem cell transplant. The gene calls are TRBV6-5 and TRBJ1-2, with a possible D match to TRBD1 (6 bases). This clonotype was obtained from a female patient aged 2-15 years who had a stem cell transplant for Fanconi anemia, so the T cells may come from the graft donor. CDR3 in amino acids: CASSYDLRGYGYTF. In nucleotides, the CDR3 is TGTGCCAGCAGTTATGACCTCAGGGGCTATGGCTACACCTTC.